This entry is about one TCR beta chain. Its antigen remains unidentified. This sample was taken from a study of cytomegalovirus exposure and HLA in healthy donors. Whole-study findings and limits: Most TCR sequences proved rare, with some public TCRs found in many donors.

Healthy bone marrow donors made up the donor group. PCR employed 60 Vbeta and 13 Jbeta primers. Generated by immunoSEQ multiplex PCR, the TCRdb table keeps only in-frame clones and is missing some. The table records more than 100,000 clones, over 70% of them present only once. The germline CDR1 and CDR2 sequences are DFQATT and SNEGSKA (reference sequence). The CDR3 is made up of 11 amino acids. The rearrangement uses TRBV20-1 and TRBJ2-5; D call uncertain. The origin of this receptor is a woman in her thirties or forties in good health and CMV-seronegative. Sequencing was done on a sample of PBMCs. The CDR3 DNA sequence: TGCAGCCTAATTCCCCCAGAGACCCAGTACTTC. Protein: CSLIPPETQYF.